The next 21 T cell receptor beta chains were all read from a single sample in a study of chemoradiotherapy in HPV16-positive cancers. Profiling relied on immunoSEQ multiplex PCR, and the TCRdb table lists in-frame clones only, not all of them. Counted here are around 14,000 clones, about three quarters occurring once; the ten biggest clones make up approximately 10%. Collection of the sample occurred from a patient who underwent chemoradiotherapy. These receptors all stem from a human donor with HPV-associated anogenital cancer.

There are a few counts of this clone. The chain joins TRBV4-2 to TRBJ2-2, with 10 bases matching TRBD1. V trimming: 3 bases; J trimming: 2 bases; junction bases outside the gene matches: 6. Germline loops: CDR1 LGHNA, CDR2 YNFKEQ. CDR3 length equals 17 residues. The CDR3 DNA sequence: TGTGCCAGCAGCCAGCGCCGGGACAGGGGAAACACCGGGGAGCTGTTTTTT. Translated, it gives CASSQRRDRGNTGELFF.

In its sample, this clone was seen once. The chain joins TRBV19 to TRBJ1-1; the D is unclear. V gave up 1 base and J gave up 2 bases, with 20 bases separating them. CDR1 is LNHDA and CDR2 is SQIVND in the germline V gene (reference sequence). This CDR3 is built from 18 residues. In DNA form, the CDR3 reads TGTGCCAGTAGTATAGGACCGGGTTCGGGAAGTCTTAACACTGAAGCTTTCTTT. As protein: CASSIGPGSGSLNTEAFF.

V usage is TRBV11-2 and J usage is TRBJ2-7, with 8 bases aligning to TRBD2. Trimming took 0 bases from V and 3 from J; bases not matched to a gene: 7. Germline loops: CDR1 SGHAT, CDR2 FQNNGV. CDR3 size: 16 residues. The CDR3: CASSLDRSGGGYEQYF. CDR3 sequence (DNA): TGTGCCAGCAGCTTAGATCGGAGCGGGGGAGGCTACGAGCAGTACTTC.

The J gene is TRBJ1-1, the V gene TRBV7-9; D may be TRBD1 (5 bases). The germline gives CDR1 SEHNR, CDR2 FQNEAQ (reference sequence). Trimming removed 5 bases at V and 5 bases at J, with 9 bases between. This CDR3 contains 12 residues. As DNA, the CDR3 is TGTGCCAGCAGCCCAGGGAGGACTGAAGCTTTCTTT. Amino acid sequence: CASSPGRTEAFF.

The chain links TRBV6-5 to TRBJ1-3, with unresolved D. Trimming took off 4 bases at V and 0 bases at J, with 13 bases between the two ends. The germline V gene has CDR1 MNHEY and CDR2 SVGAGI. The CDR3 contains 16 residues. CDR3 DNA sequence: TGTGCCAGCAGTTGCCTCGGAGAAGCCTCTGGAAACACCATATATTTT. Translated, it gives CASSCLGEASGNTIYF.

This clone was detected a few times. The chain has TRBV10-3 and TRBJ2-2; D might be TRBD1 (6 bases). Germline CDR1 and CDR2: ENHRY and SYGVKD. The V end lost 0 bases, the J end lost 5 bases, and 13 bases lay between the germline ends. This CDR3 region has 16 residues. CDR3 bases: TGTGCCATCAGTGAGTCGGGGGCAGGGGAAACCGGGGAGCTGTTTTTT. It specifies CAISESGAGETGELFF.

This clone has only a few counts. This sequence joins TRBV4-3 and TRBJ1-6; no firm D call. CDR1 is LGHNA and CDR2 is YSLEER in the germline V gene. The CDR3 has 13 residues. Between the trimmed V and J ends, which lost 2 bases and 7 bases, there was a span of 6 bases. The CDR3 region is CASSQLGNSPLHF. The CDR3 bases are TGCGCCAGCAGCCAATTGGGGAATTCACCCCTCCACTTT.

The chain uses TRBV10-3 and TRBJ2-6; D perhaps matches TRBD1 (6 bases). The CDR3 is 16 amino acids. V lost 2 bases, J lost 2 bases, and 10 bases lay in between. Germline V gene lookup returns CDR1 ENHRY and CDR2 SYGVKD. CDR3 sequence reads: CAISENRATGANVLTF. DNA for the CDR3: TGTGCCATCAGTGAGAACAGGGCAACTGGGGCCAACGTCCTGACTTTC.

In this sample, this clone turned up a few times. The genes are TRBV6-5 and TRBJ1-3; D perhaps matches TRBD1 (6 bases). CDR3 size: 16 residues. V was trimmed by 4 bases and J by 0 bases, leaving 13 bases between them. The germline V gene has CDR1 MNHEY and CDR2 SVGAGI. The CDR3 sequence: CASSLQGGASGNTIYF. The CDR3 bases are TGTGCCAGCAGTTTACAGGGCGGTGCCTCTGGAAACACCATATATTTT.

This rearrangement joins TRBV19 to TRBJ1-2; weak D call: TRBD1 (5 bases). The ends were cut back, 4 bases at V and 6 bases at J, with 12 bases in the middle. The CDR3 consists of 13 residues. CDR1 and CDR2 from the germline V gene are LNHDA and SQIVND (reference sequence). The CDR3 nucleotides are TGTGCCAGTAGTACCATTTCGGGGGATGGCTACACCTTC. Encoded protein: CASSTISGDGYTF.

V usage is TRBV2 and J usage is TRBJ1-5; 7 bases match TRBD1. The CDR3 loop spans 14 amino acids. The germline V gene encodes CDR1 SNHLY and CDR2 FYNNEI. Trimming took 3 bases from V and 8 from J; bases not matched to a gene: 7. Written as DNA, the CDR3 is TGTGCCAGCAGTGACGGACAGGAAGAGGAGCCCCAGCATTTT. It translates to CASSDGQEEEPQHF.

CDR3 amino acids: CASSETRTPYEQYF. CDR3 coding DNA: TGTGCCAGCAGCGAAACAAGGACCCCCTACGAGCAGTACTTC. V gene TRBV7-8 combines with J gene TRBJ2-7; the D is unclear. V was shortened by 5 bases and J by 2 bases, with 13 bases between the two germline ends. The CDR3 consists of 14 residues. Germline V gene lookup returns CDR1 SGHVS and CDR2 FQNEAQ.

The V call is TRBV18, the J call TRBJ2-1; TRBD2 matches 11 bases. There are 16 residues in the CDR3. With V trimmed by 0 bases and J by 7 bases, 5 bases remained unmatched. Germline V gene lookup returns CDR1 KGHSH and CDR2 LQKENI. The CDR3 reads CASSPPFLAGGNEQFF. The CDR3 DNA reads as TGTGCCAGCTCACCACCCTTCCTAGCGGGGGGAAATGAGCAGTTCTTC.

This chain links TRBV15 with TRBJ2-7, with TRBD1 as a possible D gene (5 bases). This CDR3 contains 13 residues. The germline V and J ends were trimmed by 1 base and 5 bases, with 9 bases remaining between them. Germline V gene sequence: CDR1 LNHNV, CDR2 YYDKDF (reference sequence). DNA for the CDR3: TGTGCCACCAGCAGAGGGCAGGGAAACGAGCAGTACTTC. Translation gives CATSRGQGNEQYF.

This chain connects TRBV15 to TRBJ2-3; D call uncertain. The CDR3 spans 11 residues. The germline gives CDR1 LNHNV, CDR2 YYDKDF (reference sequence). The ends were cut back, 9 bases at V and 5 bases at J, with 9 bases in the middle. The CDR3 loop reads CATMGGDTQYF. The DNA of the CDR3 is TGTGCCACGATGGGTGGAGATACGCAGTATTTT.

This clone was picked up one time. The chain has TRBV10-3 and TRBJ2-4, with TRBD2 matching over 11 bases. Per germline, CDR1 ENHRY and CDR2 SYGVKD. The CDR3 is 17 amino acids. V lost 5 bases and J lost 2; bases outside the gene matches: 8. Written as DNA, the CDR3 is TGTGCCATCAGTAATACCGGGACTAGCGGACCCAAAAACATTCAGTACTTC. Translated: CAISNTGTSGPKNIQYF.

The genes are TRBV28 and TRBJ2-7; 7 bases map to TRBD1. Germline assignment: CDR1 MDHEN and CDR2 SYDVKM. This CDR3 region has 14 residues. V was clipped by 5 bases and J by 5 bases; unmatched bases: 9. The CDR3 coding sequence is TGTGCCAGCAGTCGCCCTGACAGGGTCGACGAGCAGTACTTC. Protein product: CASSRPDRVDEQYF.

The rearrangement links TRBV18 to TRBJ1-2, with D unclear. Germline CDR1 and CDR2: KGHSH and LQKENI. The germline V and J ends were trimmed by 3 bases and 2 bases, with 7 bases remaining between them. The CDR3 covers 13 residues. CDR3 bases: TGTGCCAGCTCACCTCCGGGAAACTATGGCTACACCTTC. This codes for CASSPPGNYGYTF. The whole variable domain, filled in from reference TRBV18 and TRBJ1-2, reads NAGVMQNPRHLVRRRGQEARLRCSPMKGHSHVYWYRQLPEEGLKFMVYLQKENIIDESGMPKERFSAEFPKEGPSILRIQQVVRGDSAAYFCASSPPGNYGYTFGSGTRLTVV.

This CDR3 is CASSQPGTGNTEAFF. CDR3 sequence (DNA): TGTGCCAGCAGCCAACCCGGGACAGGGAACACTGAAGCTTTCTTT. The chain combines TRBV28 with TRBJ1-1; 8 nucleotides line up with TRBD1. The J segment lost 1 base and the V segment lost 6 bases, leaving 7 bases of the junction unmatched. From germline, CDR1 is MDHEN and CDR2 SYDVKM. The CDR3 sequence is 15 residues long. Full variable domain (remainder filled in from reference TRBV28 and TRBJ1-1): DVKVTQSSRYLVKRTGEKVFLECVQDMDHENMFWYRQDPGLGLRLIYFSYDVKMKEKGDIPEGYSVSREKKERFSLILESASTNQTSMYLCASSQPGTGNTEAFFGQGTRLTVV.

The chain couples TRBV2 to TRBJ2-7; 7 bases are a match to TRBD1. The CDR3 is 14 amino acids. V lost 3 bases and J lost 4; bases outside the gene matches: 6. The germline V gene encodes CDR1 SNHLY and CDR2 FYNNEI. In DNA form, the CDR3 reads TGTGCCAGCAGTGACCGAGGACAGGTTTACGAGCAGTACTTC. This codes for CASSDRGQVYEQYF.

This chain joins TRBV19 and TRBJ2-3; D gene unclear. The CDR3 is 13 residues long. Trimming pared 5 bases from V and 6 bases from J, leaving 12 bases between. Germline loops: CDR1 LNHDA, CDR2 SQIVND (reference sequence). CDR3 loop: CASSRIGSDTQYF. The CDR3 region has the DNA TGTGCCAGTAGTCGTATAGGATCTGATACGCAGTATTTT.